The clone carrying this TCR beta chain was counted a few times. What it binds is unknown. This CDR3 has 15 residues. Germline V lookup: CDR1 LNHNV, CDR2 YYDKDF (reference sequence). Trimming at V came to 3 bases and at J to 6 bases, leaving 4 bases not matched to a gene. Relying on iRepertoire HTBI primers and Arm-PCR of CDR3 regions, the team built TCR beta libraries. Authors' processing steps: 60 to 65 TRBV and roughly 13 TRBJ segments were identified across samples. A single record per CDR3 protein comes from TCRdb applying MiXCR to the multiplex PCR reads. TCRdb, not the authors, supplied the V and J calls. This table holds about 430,000 distinct CDR3 sequences, approximately 15% found once. The time point here: newly diagnosed GD, antithyroid drugs for less than 3 months. Making the TCR library involved RNA that had been extracted from PBMCs. Recruitment took place at an endocrinology department in Xi'an, China.

This sample is drawn from a study of regulatory T cells in long-lasting Graves disease. General study results and limits: Fewer public clonotypes were shared by new patients (around 1,000) than by persistent patients (roughly 2,600).

The same sample was also used in a study of T cells in Graves' hyperthyroidism and ophthalmopathy. That work states: TCR CDR3 underwent first-round RT-PCR with the HTBI primer set.

This sample comprised peripheral blood mononuclear cells (PBMCs), obtained at new diagnosis, from a patient treated with antithyroid drugs. V is TRBV15 and J is TRBJ2-1; 11 bases agree with TRBD1. The receptor was isolated from a woman aged 40-49 years with Graves disease. CDR3 in amino acids: CATSSPGTGGNEQFF. DNA for the CDR3: TGTGCCACCAGCAGCCCCGGGACAGGGGGCAATGAGCAGTTCTTC.